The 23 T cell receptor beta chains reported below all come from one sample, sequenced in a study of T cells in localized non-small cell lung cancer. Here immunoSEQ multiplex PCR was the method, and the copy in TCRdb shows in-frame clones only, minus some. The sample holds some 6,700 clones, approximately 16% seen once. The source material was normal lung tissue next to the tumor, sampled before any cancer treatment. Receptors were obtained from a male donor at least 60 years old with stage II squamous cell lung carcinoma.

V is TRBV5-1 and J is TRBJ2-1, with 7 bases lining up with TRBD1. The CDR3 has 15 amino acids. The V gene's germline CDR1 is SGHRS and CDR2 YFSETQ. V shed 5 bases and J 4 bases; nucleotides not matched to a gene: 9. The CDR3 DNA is TGCGCCAGCAGATATAGACAGGGTGGGTACAATGAGCAGTTCTTC. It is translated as CASRYRQGGYNEQFF. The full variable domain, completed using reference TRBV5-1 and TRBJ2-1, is KAGVTQTPRYLIKTRGQQVTLSCSPISGHRSVSWYQQTPGQGLQFLFEYFSETQRNKGNFPGRFSGRQFSNSRSEMNVSTLELGDSALYLCASRYRQGGYNEQFFGPGTRLTVL.

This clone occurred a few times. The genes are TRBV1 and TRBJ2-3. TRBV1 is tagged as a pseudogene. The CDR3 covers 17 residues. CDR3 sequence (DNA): TGCGCCAGCAGCCGAGAGAGGGGCCTGGAGGTTACAGATACGCAGTATTTT. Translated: CASSRERGLEVTDTQYF.

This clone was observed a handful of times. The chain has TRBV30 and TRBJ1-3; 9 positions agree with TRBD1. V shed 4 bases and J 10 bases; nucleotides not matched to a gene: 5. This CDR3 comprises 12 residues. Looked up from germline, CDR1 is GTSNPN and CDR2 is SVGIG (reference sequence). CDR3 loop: CAWKGQGFTIYF. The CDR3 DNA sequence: TGTGCCTGGAAAGGACAGGGGTTTACCATATATTTT.

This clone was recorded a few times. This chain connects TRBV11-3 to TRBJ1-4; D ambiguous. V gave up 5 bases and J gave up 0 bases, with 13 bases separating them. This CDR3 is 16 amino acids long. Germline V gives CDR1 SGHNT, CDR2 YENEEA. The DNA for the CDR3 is TGTGCCAGCAGCCCCCAGACCGGCGCAACTAATGAAAAACTGTTTTTT. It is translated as CASSPQTGATNEKLFF.

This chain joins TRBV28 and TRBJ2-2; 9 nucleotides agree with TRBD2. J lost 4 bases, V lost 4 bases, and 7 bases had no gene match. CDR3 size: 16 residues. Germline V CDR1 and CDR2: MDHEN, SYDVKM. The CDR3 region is CASSYSGGKGTGELFF. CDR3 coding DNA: TGTGCCAGCAGTTACAGCGGGGGGAAGGGCACCGGGGAGCTGTTTTTT.

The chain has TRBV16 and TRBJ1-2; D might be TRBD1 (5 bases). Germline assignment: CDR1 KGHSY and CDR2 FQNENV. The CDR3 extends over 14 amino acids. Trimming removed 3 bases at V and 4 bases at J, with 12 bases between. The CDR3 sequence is CASSQGQSLYGYTF. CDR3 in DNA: TGTGCCAGCAGCCAGGGGCAAAGCCTCTATGGCTACACCTTC.

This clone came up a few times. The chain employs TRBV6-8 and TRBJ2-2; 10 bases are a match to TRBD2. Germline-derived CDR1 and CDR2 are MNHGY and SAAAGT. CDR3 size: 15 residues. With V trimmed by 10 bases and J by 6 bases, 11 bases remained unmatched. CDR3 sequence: CAIRGTSEQSGELFF. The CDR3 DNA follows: TGTGCCATCCGCGGGACTAGCGAACAATCCGGGGAGCTGTTTTTT.

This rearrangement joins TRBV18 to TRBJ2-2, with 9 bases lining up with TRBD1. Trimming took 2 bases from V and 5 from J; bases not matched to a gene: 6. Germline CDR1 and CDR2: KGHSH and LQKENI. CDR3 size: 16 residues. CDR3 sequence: CASSPTGQGRTGELFF. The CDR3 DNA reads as TGTGCCAGCTCACCAACAGGACAGGGGAGAACCGGGGAGCTGTTTTTT.

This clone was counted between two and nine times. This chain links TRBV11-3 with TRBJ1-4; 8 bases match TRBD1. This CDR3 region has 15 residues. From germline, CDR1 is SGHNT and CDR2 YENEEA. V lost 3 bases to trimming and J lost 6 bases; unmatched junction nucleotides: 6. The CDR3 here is CASSLQGAWDEKLFF. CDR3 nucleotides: TGTGCCAGCAGCTTGCAGGGGGCCTGGGATGAAAAACTGTTTTTT.

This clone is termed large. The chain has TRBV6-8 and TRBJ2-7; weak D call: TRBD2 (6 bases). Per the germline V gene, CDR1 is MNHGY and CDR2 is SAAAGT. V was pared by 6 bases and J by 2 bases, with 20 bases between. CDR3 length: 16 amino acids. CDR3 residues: CASSNFPGTSAYEQYF. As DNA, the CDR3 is TGTGCCAGCAGCAATTTCCCCGGGACTTCGGCCTACGAGCAGTACTTC.

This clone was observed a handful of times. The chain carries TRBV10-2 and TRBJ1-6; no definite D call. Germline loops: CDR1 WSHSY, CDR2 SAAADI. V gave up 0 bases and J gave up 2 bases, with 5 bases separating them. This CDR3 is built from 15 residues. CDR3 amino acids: CASSESLPYNSPLHF. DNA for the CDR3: TGCGCCAGCAGTGAGTCGCTCCCCTATAATTCACCCCTCCACTTT.

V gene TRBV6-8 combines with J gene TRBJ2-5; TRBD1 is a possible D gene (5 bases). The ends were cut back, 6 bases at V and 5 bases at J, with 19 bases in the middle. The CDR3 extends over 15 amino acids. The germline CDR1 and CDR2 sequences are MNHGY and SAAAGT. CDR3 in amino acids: CASRDGFKGLETQYF. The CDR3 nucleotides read TGTGCCAGCAGGGACGGCTTTAAGGGGTTGGAGACCCAGTACTTC.

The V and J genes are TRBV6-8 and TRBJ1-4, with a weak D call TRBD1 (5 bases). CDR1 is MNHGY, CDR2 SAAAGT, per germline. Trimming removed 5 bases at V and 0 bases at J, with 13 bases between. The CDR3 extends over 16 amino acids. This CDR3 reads CASSRDRRSTNEKLFF. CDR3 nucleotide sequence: TGTGCCAGCAGTCGGGACCGAAGATCAACTAATGAAAAACTGTTTTTT.

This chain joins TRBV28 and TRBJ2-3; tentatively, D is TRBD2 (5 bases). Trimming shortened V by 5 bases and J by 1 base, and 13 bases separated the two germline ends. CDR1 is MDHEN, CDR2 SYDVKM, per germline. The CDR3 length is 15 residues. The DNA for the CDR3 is TGTGCCAGCAGTAACGGGGTAGGCGGCACAGATACGCAGTATTTT. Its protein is CASSNGVGGTDTQYF. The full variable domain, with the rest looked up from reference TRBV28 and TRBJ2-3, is DVKVTQSSRYLVKRTGEKVFLECVQDMDHENMFWYRQDPGLGLRLIYFSYDVKMKEKGDIPEGYSVSREKKERFSLILESASTNQTSMYLCASSNGVGGTDTQYFGPGTRLTVL.

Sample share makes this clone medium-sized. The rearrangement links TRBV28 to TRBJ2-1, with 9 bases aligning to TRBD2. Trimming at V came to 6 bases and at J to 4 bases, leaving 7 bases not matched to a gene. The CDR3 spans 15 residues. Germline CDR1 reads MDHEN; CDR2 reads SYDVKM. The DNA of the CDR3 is TGTGCCAGCAGCCCAATAGCGGGAGCTTACAATGAGCAGTTCTTC. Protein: CASSPIAGAYNEQFF.

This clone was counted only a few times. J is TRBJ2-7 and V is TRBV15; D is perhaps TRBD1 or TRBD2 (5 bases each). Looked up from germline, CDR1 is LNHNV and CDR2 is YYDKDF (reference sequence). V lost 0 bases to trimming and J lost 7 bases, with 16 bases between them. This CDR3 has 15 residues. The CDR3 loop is CATSRDPVGVMEQYF. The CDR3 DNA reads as TGTGCCACCAGCAGAGACCCGGTGGGGGTGATGGAGCAGTACTTC.

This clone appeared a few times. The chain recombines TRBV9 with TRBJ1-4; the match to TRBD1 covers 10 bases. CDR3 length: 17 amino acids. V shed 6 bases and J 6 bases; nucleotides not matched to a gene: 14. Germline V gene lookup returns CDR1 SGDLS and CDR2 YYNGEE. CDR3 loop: CASIRDRGRSGDEKLFF. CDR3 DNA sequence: TGTGCCAGCATCAGAGACAGGGGGCGTTCGGGCGATGAAAAACTGTTTTTT. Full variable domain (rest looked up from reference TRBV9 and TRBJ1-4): DSGVTQTPKHLITATGQRVTLRCSPRSGDLSVYWYQQSLDQGLQFLIQYYNGEERAKGNILERFSAQQFPDLHSELNLSSLELGDSALYFCASIRDRGRSGDEKLFFGSGTQLSVL.

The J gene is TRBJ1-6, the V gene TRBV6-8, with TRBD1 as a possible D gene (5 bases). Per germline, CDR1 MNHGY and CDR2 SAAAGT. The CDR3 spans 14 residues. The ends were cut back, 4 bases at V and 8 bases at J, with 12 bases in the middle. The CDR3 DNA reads TGTGCCAGCAGTTCGGAGGGGCGGGATTCACCCCTCCACTTT. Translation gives CASSSEGRDSPLHF.

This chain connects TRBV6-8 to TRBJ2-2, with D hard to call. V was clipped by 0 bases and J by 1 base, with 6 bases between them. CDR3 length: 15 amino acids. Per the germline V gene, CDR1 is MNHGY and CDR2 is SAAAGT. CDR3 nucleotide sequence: TGTGCCAGCAGTTACTCTGTGGGGAACACCGGGGAGCTGTTTTTT. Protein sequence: CASSYSVGNTGELFF.

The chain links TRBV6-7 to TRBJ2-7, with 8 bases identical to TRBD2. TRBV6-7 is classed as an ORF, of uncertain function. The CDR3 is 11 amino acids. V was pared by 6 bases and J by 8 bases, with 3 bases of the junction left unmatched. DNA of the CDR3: TGTGCCAGCAGCCCGGGGGGGAAGCAGTACTTC. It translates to CASSPGGKQYF.

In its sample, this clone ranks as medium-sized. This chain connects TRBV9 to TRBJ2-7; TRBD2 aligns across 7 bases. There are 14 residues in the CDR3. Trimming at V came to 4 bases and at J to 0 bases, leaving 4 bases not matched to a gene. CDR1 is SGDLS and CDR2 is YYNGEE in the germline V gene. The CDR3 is CASSPSGGSYEQYF. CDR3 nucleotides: TGTGCCAGCAGCCCTTCGGGGGGCTCCTACGAGCAGTACTTC.

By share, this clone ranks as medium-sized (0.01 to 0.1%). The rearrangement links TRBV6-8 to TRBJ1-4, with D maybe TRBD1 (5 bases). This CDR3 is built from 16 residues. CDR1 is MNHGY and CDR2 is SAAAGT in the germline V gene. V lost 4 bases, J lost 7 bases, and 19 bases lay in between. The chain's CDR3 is CASSSPRDPEGEKLFF. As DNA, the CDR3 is TGTGCCAGCAGTTCTCCAAGGGACCCTGAGGGTGAAAAACTGTTTTTT.

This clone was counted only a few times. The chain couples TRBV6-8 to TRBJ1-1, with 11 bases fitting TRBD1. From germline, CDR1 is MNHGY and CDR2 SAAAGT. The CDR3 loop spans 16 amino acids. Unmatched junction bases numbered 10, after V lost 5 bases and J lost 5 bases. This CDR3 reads CASSEPGQGVGTEAFF. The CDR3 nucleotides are TGTGCCAGCAGTGAGCCGGGACAGGGGGTCGGAACTGAAGCTTTCTTT.